The T cell receptor beta chain under discussion was sequenced for a study of T cell responses to AZD1222 COVID-19 vaccine (dated by TCRdb to the early 2020s). About the investigation overall: AZD1222 recipients whose second dose came at about 4 weeks and those whose second dose came at about 12 weeks were combined into one group, since spike-specific TCR depth and breadth did not differ between the two schedules. A total of approximately 230 trial participants underwent TCR sequencing, of whom about 200 received two doses of AZD1222 and around 25 received two doses of the MenACWY control vaccine. Trial participants were enrolled by age into 18-55, 56-69 and 70-plus year subgroups, with 148, 28 and 57 TCR-sequenced participants respectively.

The time point label on this specimen signifies: baseline before first vaccination. The vaccinee samples were drawn from two UK trials, COV001 and COV002, one of which was a single-blind randomized controlled phase 2/3 trial testing AZD1222 (ChAdOx1 nCoV-19) in healthy adults. For TCRbeta chain sequencing, PBMC samples from trial participants were taken at day 0 and at day 28 after the second dose. Trimming removed 5 bases from V and 6 bases from J; the gene matches leave 1 base unexplained. Looking up the germline V gene yields CDR1 SGHDN and CDR2 FVKESK. Its CDR3 holds 13 amino acids, cysteine through phenylalanine. The only DNA kept is the CDR3, 39 bases in frame from the first base. The study at large found these results: Spike-specific TCR breadth and depth rose significantly after two AZD1222 doses compared with day 0 and with MenACWY recipients. Conclusions about previously exposed vaccinees are limited because only a handful of AZD1222 recipients were SARS-CoV-2 seropositive at baseline. Vaccine-associated CD4 TCRs spanned the whole spike protein, with dominant responses in regions 160-218 and 743-854. Participants were mostly white British and included more females than males, and it was suggested by the authors that clonal diversity may have been underestimated. In the small 56-69-year group, the increase in depth fell short of significance, most likely because of low power. Nearly half of unique spike-specific TCRs reportedly recognized epitopes outside regions mutated in the B.1.351 and B.1.1.7 variants. No day 14 peak-response samples were available, so repertoires were characterized only after the peak T cell response.

A note on this clone: Which antigen it targets is not known. Base quality data are lacking; no much larger clone is found one base away.

The CDR3 regions of human TCRbeta chains were analyzed by immunosequencing. Turning to the authors' computational methods: Repertoire TCRs were matched against a reference library of SARS-CoV-2-specific TCRs generated with the MIRA antigen-specificity platform. Breadth was defined as the fraction of unique TCRs that were SARS-CoV-2-associated, and depth was defined as the fraction of total T cells that were SARS-CoV-2-associated. Using the MIRA data, every spike-specific TCR was mapped to the spike region that the TCR reacted to and assigned to either a CD4 or a CD8 class. Log10-transformed breadth and depth values were compared by one-way ANOVA with Sidak's multiple comparisons tests. TCRdb carries this immuneACCESS record with in-frame sequences only. Its versions omit some clonotypes, under half of them owing to an unresolved V gene in the studies checked, with the rest unexplained. V and J calls and clone size are as listed in that table; D and trimming were resolved from the DNA. This sample comprises 98,000 or so clones, 70% to 90% of them detected only once. The top ten hold about 3% of the sample.

The chain is encoded by TRBV14 joined to TRBJ1-6; 7 bases in between match TRBD1. The sequence derives from an adult in good health. Sequenced here: peripheral blood, sampled on day 0 of AZD1222 vaccination. The bases read TGTGCCAGCAGCGACAGGGTTAATTCACCCCTCCACTTT. This translates into CASSDRVNSPLHF.